The source of this T cell receptor (beta chain) is a study of blood T cell repertoires in COVID-19. Study-level information: Acute-phase and convalescent COVID-19 samples originated in the United States, Italy and Spain. PBMCs, B-cell-depleted T cells, or T cells were the source of the cDNA or gDNA that made up the material.

In the original workflow: Amplification with reference gene primers provided the estimates of nucleated cell counts. Sequencing was performed with immunoSEQ multiplex PCR; in TCRdb, only in-frame clones are kept and a portion is missing. V, J and clone size reflect that table, while D and trimming were determined from the DNA. The data hold 160,000 or so clones, with about 86% observed a single time. Sequencing input: peripheral blood. This receptor was identified in a woman of 80 years or more with acute or convalescent COVID-19.

The CDR3 DNA reads TGCGCCAGCAGCTTGGTTCCAGGGCCCGGAACTAATGAAAAACTGTTTTTT. It is translated as CASSLVPGPGTNEKLFF. The J gene is TRBJ1-4, the V gene TRBV5-1; the D gene is possibly TRBD1 (5 bases). This CDR3 region has 17 residues. The V end was cut by 0 bases, the J end by 1 base, with 13 bases between. Germline-derived CDR1 and CDR2 are SGHRS and YFSETQ.